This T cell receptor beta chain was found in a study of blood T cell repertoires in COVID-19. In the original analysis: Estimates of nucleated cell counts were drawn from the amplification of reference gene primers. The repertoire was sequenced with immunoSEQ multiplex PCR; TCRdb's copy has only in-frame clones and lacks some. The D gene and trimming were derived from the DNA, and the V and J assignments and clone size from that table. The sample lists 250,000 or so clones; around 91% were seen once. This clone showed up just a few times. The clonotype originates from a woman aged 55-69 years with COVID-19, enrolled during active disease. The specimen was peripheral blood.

CDR3 in amino acids: CASSQGAGQGRTDTQYF. The CDR3 bases are TGCGCCAGCAGCCAGGGGGCAGGACAGGGTCGGACAGATACGCAGTATTTT. The genes are TRBV4-3 and TRBJ2-3, with 8 bases lining up with TRBD1. Germline V gives CDR1 LGHNA, CDR2 YSLEER. J was trimmed by 3 bases and V by 3 bases; bases with no gene match: 11. This CDR3 has 17 amino acids.